This T cell receptor (beta chain) derives from a study of post-analysis software for immune sequencing data. V was trimmed by 2 bases and J by 0 bases, leaving 7 bases between them. Germline CDR1 is SGHVS and CDR2 is FQNEAQ. This CDR3 region has 14 residues. Concerning this clonotype: Its antigen is undetermined.

The library was made from cDNA and included unique molecular identifiers. MiXCR, run by TCRdb on the PCR reads, gives a single entry per CDR3 protein. The sample yields fewer than 850,000 distinct CDR3 sequences, less than 35% seen once. General study results and limits: Among about 5 TRBV segments more frequent in patients than controls were TRBV5-6, TRBV5-1 and TRBV20-1.

This sequence originates from a girl between 10 and 17 years old with multiple sclerosis. The chain has TRBV7-8 and TRBJ1-1, with D uncertain. Source material: blood. The CDR3 nucleotides read TGTGCCAGCAGCTTACTGCGGATGAACACTGAAGCTTTCTTT. The encoded protein is CASSLLRMNTEAFF.